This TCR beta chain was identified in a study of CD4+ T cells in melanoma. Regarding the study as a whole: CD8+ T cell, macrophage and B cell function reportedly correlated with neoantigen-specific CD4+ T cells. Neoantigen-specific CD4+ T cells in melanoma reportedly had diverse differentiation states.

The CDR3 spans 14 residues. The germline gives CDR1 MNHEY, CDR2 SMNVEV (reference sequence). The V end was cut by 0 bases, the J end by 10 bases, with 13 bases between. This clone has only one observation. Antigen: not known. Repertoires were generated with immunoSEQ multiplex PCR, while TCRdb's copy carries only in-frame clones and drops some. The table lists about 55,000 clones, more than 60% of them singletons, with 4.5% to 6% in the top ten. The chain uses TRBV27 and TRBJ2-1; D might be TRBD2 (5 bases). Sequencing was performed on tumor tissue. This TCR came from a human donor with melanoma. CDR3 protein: CASSLSPGRVEQFF. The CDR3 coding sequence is TGTGCCAGCAGTTTATCACCCGGGCGGGTCGAGCAGTTCTTC.